Each of the 18 T cell receptor beta chains below was sequenced from the same sample in a study of cytomegalovirus exposure and HLA in healthy donors. PCR involved 60 Vbeta and 13 Jbeta primers. The method was immunoSEQ multiplex PCR; TCRdb's version includes in-frame clones alone and lacks a portion of them. The table records fewer than 140,000 clones, 75% of them present only once. What was sequenced was PBMCs. These receptors all come from a male donor in good health and CMV-seropositive.

This clone was counted a few times. Written as DNA, the CDR3 is TGTGCCAGCACCATCTGGAGGGGTGAAGCTTTCTTT. Translated: CASTIWRGEAFF. The V call is TRBV28, the J call TRBJ1-1, with D tentatively TRBD1 (5 bases). The CDR3 covers 12 residues. The V and J ends lost 7 bases and 7 bases respectively, with 13 bases between them. Germline V gene data show CDR1 as MDHEN and CDR2 as SYDVKM. Full variable domain (rest looked up from reference TRBV28 and TRBJ1-1): DVKVTQSSRYLVKRTGEKVFLECVQDMDHENMFWYRQDPGLGLRLIYFSYDVKMKEKGDIPEGYSVSREKKERFSLILESASTNQTSMYLCASTIWRGEAFFGQGTRLTVV.

This chain uses TRBV15 with TRBJ2-5; 8 bases are shared with TRBD1. The J call could be wrong; TRBJ2-7 is a better fit for the DNA end. Germline CDR1 is LNHNV and CDR2 is YYDKDF (reference sequence). This CDR3 spans 14 amino acids. The CDR3 protein is CATSPRDRPYEQYF. Here the CDR3 DNA reads TGTGCCACCAGCCCCCGGGACAGGCCCTACGAGCAGTACTTC.

The rearrangement links TRBV4-3 to TRBJ2-7; 7 nucleotides line up with TRBD2. Germline V gene lookup returns CDR1 LGHNA and CDR2 YSLEER. Trimming removed 3 bases from V and 2 bases from J; junction bases left unmatched: 10. This CDR3 contains 16 residues. As DNA, the CDR3 is TGCGCCAGCAGCCAGGCAAGGGCTAGCGGACCCTACGAGCAGTACTTC. Translating it yields CASSQARASGPYEQYF.

The J gene is TRBJ1-2, the V gene TRBV7-8; possibly TRBD1 for D (5 bases). The CDR3 consists of 14 residues. Trimming stripped 1 base from V and 8 bases from J, with 14 bases between. CDR1 SGHVS and CDR2 FQNEAQ come from the germline V gene. CDR3 bases: TGTGCCAGCAGCTTAGTCCAGGGATCAAGGGGCTACACCTTC. It translates to CASSLVQGSRGYTF. The full variable domain, rest sourced from reference TRBV7-8 and TRBJ1-2, is GAGVSQSPRYKVAKRGQDVALRCDPISGHVSLFWYQQALGQGPEFLTYFQNEAQLDKSGLPSDRFFAERPEGSVSTLKIQRTQQEDSAVYLCASSLVQGSRGYTFGSGTRLTVV.

V is TRBV5-1 and J is TRBJ1-1; no clear D. The CDR3 is made up of 14 amino acids. The V end was cut by 7 bases, the J end by 1 base, with 14 bases between. CDR1 SGHRS and CDR2 YFSETQ come from the germline V gene. This CDR3 reads CASVRGRENTEAFF. The DNA for the CDR3 is TGCGCCAGCGTGAGAGGGCGGGAGAACACTGAAGCTTTCTTT.

V is TRBV30 and J is TRBJ1-1; possibly TRBD1 for D (5 bases). This CDR3 has 14 amino acids. Trimming took 6 bases from V and 5 from J, leaving 19 bases between them. Germline V lookup: CDR1 GTSNPN, CDR2 SVGIG (reference sequence). Here the CDR3 DNA reads TGTGCCTGCAAATCCGGGACTCAGCGGACTGAAGCTTTCTTT. It yields the protein CACKSGTQRTEAFF.

This clone appeared once. The chain carries TRBV9 and TRBJ2-7; possible D gene TRBD1, 5 bases. The V and J ends lost 2 bases and 4 bases respectively, with 16 bases between them. Germline CDR1 SGDLS, CDR2 YYNGEE. CDR3 length: 15 amino acids. CDR3 sequence reads: CASSVQGGEIYEQYF. Written as DNA, the CDR3 is TGTGCCAGCAGCGTCCAGGGTGGCGAGATTTACGAGCAGTACTTC.

This clone appeared a few times. The chain employs TRBV20-1 and TRBJ1-1, with a weak D call TRBD1 (5 bases). The germline CDR1 and CDR2 sequences are DFQATT and SNEGSKA (reference sequence). Trimming took 2 bases from V and 11 from J, leaving 12 bases between them. This CDR3 has 11 amino acids. CDR3 sequence (DNA): TGCAGTGCTAGATTGGACATGTGGGCTTTCTTT. Translation: CSARLDMWAFF.

The CDR3 nucleotides read TGTGCCAGCAGTGAATCCGAGCAGGCGACCTACGAGCAGTACTTC. Encoded protein: CASSESEQATYEQYF. The rearrangement uses TRBV25-1 and TRBJ2-7, with D uncertain. The CDR3 has 15 residues. The germline V gene encodes CDR1 MGHDK and CDR2 SYGVNS. The V gene lost 1 base and the J gene lost 2 bases, with 12 bases spanning the gap.

The chain combines TRBV20-1 with TRBJ2-1; 7 bases align to TRBD1. The CDR3 length is 11 residues. Germline V gene lookup returns CDR1 DFQATT and CDR2 SNEGSKA (reference sequence). J was trimmed by 13 bases and V by 7 bases; bases with no gene match: 10. The CDR3 region has the DNA TGCAGTGGGGGTGCAGACAGGGAACAGTTCTTC. It is translated as CSGGADREQFF.

This rearrangement joins TRBV2 to TRBJ1-2, with D tentatively TRBD1 (6 bases). CDR3 size: 15 residues. The ends were cut back, 4 bases at V and 4 bases at J, with 16 bases in the middle. Germline CDR1 SNHLY, CDR2 FYNNEI. The DNA for the CDR3 is TGTGCCAGCAGTGCGGGGGGGGCGCAGGGCTATGGCTACACCTTC. Translated, it gives CASSAGGAQGYGYTF.

The chain is built from TRBV5-6 and TRBJ1-2; 9 bases are shared with TRBD1. Germline V gene sequence: CDR1 SGHDT, CDR2 YYEEEE. V shed 6 bases and J 2 bases; nucleotides not matched to a gene: 5. This CDR3 is built from 14 residues. The CDR3 nucleotides read TGTGCCAGCACCCCGGACAGGGGAAACTATGGCTACACCTTC. It is translated as CASTPDRGNYGYTF.

This sequence joins TRBV20-1 and TRBJ1-1, with D unclear. There are 10 residues in the CDR3. With 3 bases removed from V and 6 bases from J, the gap between germline ends came to 5 bases. CDR1 is DFQATT and CDR2 is SNEGSKA in the germline V gene (reference sequence). The chain's CDR3 is CSASIPEAFF. Written as DNA, the CDR3 is TGCAGTGCTAGTATTCCTGAAGCTTTCTTT.

The V gene is TRBV7-2, the J gene TRBJ2-3; D is perhaps TRBD2 (7 bases). Germline CDR1 and CDR2: SGHTA and FQGNSA. The CDR3 contains 16 residues. The V end was cut by 4 bases, the J end by 3 bases, with 17 bases between. The CDR3, as DNA: TGTGCCAGCAGCTCCCCCGTGGGGGGGCGAACAGATACGCAGTATTTT. It is translated as CASSSPVGGRTDTQYF.

The rearrangement joins TRBV11-1 to TRBJ2-7, with 8 bases matching TRBD2. V was pared by 5 bases and J by 7 bases, with 10 bases of the junction left unmatched. Per germline, CDR1 SGHAT and CDR2 FQDESV (reference sequence). CDR3 length equals 14 residues. This chain's CDR3 is CASSKRETVREQYF. In nucleotides, the CDR3 is TGTGCCAGCAGCAAGCGGGAGACGGTACGAGAGCAGTACTTC.

The chain recombines TRBV4-1 with TRBJ1-1; D unclear. The CDR3 extends over 14 amino acids. CDR1 and CDR2 from the germline V gene are MGHRA and YSYEKL. V dropped 0 bases and J dropped 0 bases, with 5 bases sitting between them. CDR3 nucleotide sequence: TGCGCCAGCAGCCAAGATGGGCTGAACACTGAAGCTTTCTTT. Translating it yields CASSQDGLNTEAFF.

The V and J genes are TRBV29-1 and TRBJ2-6, with a weak D call TRBD1 (5 bases). Per germline, CDR1 SQVTM and CDR2 ANQGSEA. V lost 1 base to trimming and J lost 3 bases, with 16 bases between them. This CDR3 region has 17 residues. Here the CDR3 reads CSVEGRLREGGANVLTF. Written as DNA, the CDR3 is TGCAGCGTTGAAGGCCGTCTCAGGGAAGGTGGGGCCAACGTCCTGACTTTC. Full variable domain (rest looked up from reference TRBV29-1 and TRBJ2-6): SAVISQKPSRDICQRGTSLTIQCQVDSQVTMMFWYRQQPGQSLTLIATANQGSEATYESGFVIDKFPISRPNLTFSTLTVSNMSPEDSSIYLCSVEGRLREGGANVLTFGAGSRLTVL.

This rearrangement joins TRBV28 to TRBJ1-5, with TRBD1 as a possible D gene (5 bases). Trimming pared 2 bases from V and 4 bases from J, leaving 6 bases between. Germline assignment: CDR1 MDHEN and CDR2 SYDVKM. This CDR3 is 13 amino acids long. As DNA, the CDR3 is TGTGCCAGCAGTTTACCAGGGAATCAGCCCCAGCATTTT. Its protein product is CASSLPGNQPQHF.